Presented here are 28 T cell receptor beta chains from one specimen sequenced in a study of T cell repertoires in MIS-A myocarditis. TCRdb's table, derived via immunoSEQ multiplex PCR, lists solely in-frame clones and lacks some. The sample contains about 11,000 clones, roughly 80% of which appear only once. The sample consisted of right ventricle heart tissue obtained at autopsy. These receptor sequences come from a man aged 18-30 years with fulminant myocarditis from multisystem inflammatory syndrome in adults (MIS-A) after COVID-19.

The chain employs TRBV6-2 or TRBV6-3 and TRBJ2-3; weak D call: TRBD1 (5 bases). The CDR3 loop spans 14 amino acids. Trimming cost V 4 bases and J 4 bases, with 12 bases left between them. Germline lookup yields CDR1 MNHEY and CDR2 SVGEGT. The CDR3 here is CASSWRQKADTQYF. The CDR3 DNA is TGTGCCAGCAGTTGGAGACAGAAAGCAGATACGCAGTATTTT.

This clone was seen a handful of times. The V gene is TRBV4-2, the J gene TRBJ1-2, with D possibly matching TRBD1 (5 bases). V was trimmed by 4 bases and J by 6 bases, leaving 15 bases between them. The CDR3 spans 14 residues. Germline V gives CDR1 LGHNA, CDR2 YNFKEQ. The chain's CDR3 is CASSLGTWRDGYTF. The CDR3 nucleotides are TGTGCCAGCAGCCTGGGGACGTGGAGGGATGGCTACACCTTC.

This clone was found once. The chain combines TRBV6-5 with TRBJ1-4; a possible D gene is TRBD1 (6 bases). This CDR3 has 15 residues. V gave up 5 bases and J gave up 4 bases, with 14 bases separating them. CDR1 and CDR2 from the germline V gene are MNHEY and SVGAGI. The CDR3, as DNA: TGTGCCAGCAGTCAGGTCGGGGGGCTTAATGAAAAACTGTTTTTT. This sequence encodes CASSQVGGLNEKLFF.

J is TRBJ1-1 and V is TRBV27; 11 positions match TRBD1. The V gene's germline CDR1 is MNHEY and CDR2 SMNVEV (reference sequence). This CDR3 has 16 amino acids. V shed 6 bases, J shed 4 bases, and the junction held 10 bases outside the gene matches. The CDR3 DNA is TGTGCCAGCAGCCCCTTGGGGGGACAGGGGGGCACTGAAGCTTTCTTT. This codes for CASSPLGGQGGTEAFF.

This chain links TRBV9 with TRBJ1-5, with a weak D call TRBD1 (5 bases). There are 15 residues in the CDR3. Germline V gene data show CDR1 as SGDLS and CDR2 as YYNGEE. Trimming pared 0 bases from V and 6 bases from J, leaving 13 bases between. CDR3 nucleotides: TGTGCCAGCAGCGTAGACGAGGGGCTGGGTCAGCCCCAGCATTTT. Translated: CASSVDEGLGQPQHF.

The CDR3 region is CASSARQTGRGYTF. In DNA, the CDR3 is TGTGCCAGTAGTGCTCGGCAGACAGGGCGCGGCTACACCTTC. J is TRBJ1-2 and V is TRBV19; the match to TRBD1 covers 7 bases. The CDR3 has 14 residues. V was pared by 5 bases and J by 8 bases, with 11 bases of the junction left unmatched. Germline V gene lookup returns CDR1 LNHDA and CDR2 SQIVND (reference sequence).

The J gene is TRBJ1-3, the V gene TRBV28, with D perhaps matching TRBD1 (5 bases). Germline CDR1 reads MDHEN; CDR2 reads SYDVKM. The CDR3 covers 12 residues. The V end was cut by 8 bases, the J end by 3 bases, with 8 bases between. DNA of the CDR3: TGTGCCAGCTTGAGGGGTGGAAACACCATATATTTT. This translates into CASLRGGNTIYF.

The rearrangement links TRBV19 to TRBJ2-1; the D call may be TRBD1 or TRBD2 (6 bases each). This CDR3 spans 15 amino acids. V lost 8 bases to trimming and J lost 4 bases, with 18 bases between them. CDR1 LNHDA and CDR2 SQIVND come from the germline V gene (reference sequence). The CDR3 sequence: CASAYPGATYNEQFF. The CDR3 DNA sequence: TGTGCCAGTGCTTATCCGGGGGCAACGTACAATGAGCAGTTCTTC.

Here the CDR3 DNA reads TGTGCCAGCAGTTTAGCCGCAGCGGGCAGGTCAGTCTATGGCTACACCTTC. The encoded protein is CASSLAAAGRSVYGYTF. J is TRBJ1-2 and V is TRBV28; no clear D gene. Germline V gene data show CDR1 as MDHEN and CDR2 as SYDVKM. The CDR3 extends over 17 amino acids. V was clipped by 2 bases and J by 4 bases, with 20 bases between them.

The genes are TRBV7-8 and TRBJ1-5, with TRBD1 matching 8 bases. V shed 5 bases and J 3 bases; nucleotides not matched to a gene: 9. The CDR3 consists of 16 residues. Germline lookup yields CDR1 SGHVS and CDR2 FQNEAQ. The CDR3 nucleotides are TGTGCCAGCAGCCCCAGCCGGACAGGGAACAATCAGCCCCAGCATTTT. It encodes CASSPSRTGNNQPQHF.

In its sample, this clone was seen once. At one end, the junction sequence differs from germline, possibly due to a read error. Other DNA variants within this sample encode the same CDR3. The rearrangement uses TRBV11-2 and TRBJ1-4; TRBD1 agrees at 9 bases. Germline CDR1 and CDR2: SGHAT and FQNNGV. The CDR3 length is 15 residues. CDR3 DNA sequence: TGTGCTAGCAGCTGGGACAGGGAAGTTAATGAAAAACTGTTTTTT. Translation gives CASSWDREVNEKLFF.

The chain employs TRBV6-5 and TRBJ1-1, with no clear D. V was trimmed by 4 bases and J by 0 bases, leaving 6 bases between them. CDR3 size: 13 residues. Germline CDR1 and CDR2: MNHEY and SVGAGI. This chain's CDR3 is CASSFGLNTEAFF. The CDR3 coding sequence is TGTGCCAGCAGTTTCGGGCTGAACACTGAAGCTTTCTTT.

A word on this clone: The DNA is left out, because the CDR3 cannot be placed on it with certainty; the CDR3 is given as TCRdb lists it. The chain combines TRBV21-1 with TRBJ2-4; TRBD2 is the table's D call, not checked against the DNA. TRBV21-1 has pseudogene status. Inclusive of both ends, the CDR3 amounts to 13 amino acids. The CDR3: CASSKVDYGCLYF.

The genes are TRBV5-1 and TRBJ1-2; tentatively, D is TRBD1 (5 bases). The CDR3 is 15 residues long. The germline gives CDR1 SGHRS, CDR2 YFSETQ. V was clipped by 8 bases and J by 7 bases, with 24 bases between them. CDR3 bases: TGCGCCAGGGGATTCGGGGGGGTTGGCCGTTCTGGCTACACCTTC. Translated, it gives CARGFGGVGRSGYTF.

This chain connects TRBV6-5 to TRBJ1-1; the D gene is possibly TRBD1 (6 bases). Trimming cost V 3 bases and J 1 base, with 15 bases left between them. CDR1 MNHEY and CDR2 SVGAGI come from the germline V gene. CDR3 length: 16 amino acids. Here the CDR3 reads CASSYEDSGGNTEAFF. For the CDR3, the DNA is TGTGCCAGCAGTTATGAGGACAGTGGAGGGAACACTGAAGCTTTCTTT.

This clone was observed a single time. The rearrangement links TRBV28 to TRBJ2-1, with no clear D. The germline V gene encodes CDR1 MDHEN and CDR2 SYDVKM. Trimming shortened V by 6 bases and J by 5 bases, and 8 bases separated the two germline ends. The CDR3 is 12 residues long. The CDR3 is CASSPVNNEQFF. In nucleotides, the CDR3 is TGTGCCAGCAGCCCGGTTAACAATGAGCAGTTCTTC.

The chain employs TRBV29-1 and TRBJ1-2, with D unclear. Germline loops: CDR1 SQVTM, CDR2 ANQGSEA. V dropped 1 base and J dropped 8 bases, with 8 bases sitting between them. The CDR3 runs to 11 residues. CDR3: CSVEGRKGYTF. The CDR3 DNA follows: TGCAGCGTTGAAGGCAGGAAGGGCTACACCTTC.

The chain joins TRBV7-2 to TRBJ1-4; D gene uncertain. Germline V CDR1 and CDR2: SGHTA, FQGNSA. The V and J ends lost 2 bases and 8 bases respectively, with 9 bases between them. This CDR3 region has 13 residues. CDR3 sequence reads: CASSLLVREKLFF. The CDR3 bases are TGTGCCAGCAGCTTATTGGTCCGGGAAAAACTGTTTTTT. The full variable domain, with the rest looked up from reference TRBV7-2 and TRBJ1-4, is GAGVSQSPSNKVTEKGKDVELRCDPISGHTALYWYRQSLGQGLEFLIYFQGNSAPDKSGLPSDRFSAERTGGSVSTLTIQRTQQEDSAVYLCASSLLVREKLFFGSGTQLSVL.

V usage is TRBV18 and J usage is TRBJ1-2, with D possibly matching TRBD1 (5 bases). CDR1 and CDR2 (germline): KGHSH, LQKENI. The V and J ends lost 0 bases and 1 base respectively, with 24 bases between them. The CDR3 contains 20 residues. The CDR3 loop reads CASSPPGLGPLSTLNYGYTF. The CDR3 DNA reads TGTGCCAGCTCACCACCGGGACTGGGACCGCTATCTACACTTAACTATGGCTACACCTTC.

The CDR3 sequence: CASSQERQTEAFF. The CDR3 region has the DNA TGCGCCAGCAGTCAAGAAAGACAGACAGAAGCTTTCTTT. The chain is built from TRBV23-1 and TRBJ1-1, with D perhaps TRBD1 (5 bases). TRBV23-1 is identified as an open reading frame with a role that is uncertain. V lost 2 bases and J 8 bases, leaving 12 bases between the germline ends. The CDR3 is 13 amino acids.

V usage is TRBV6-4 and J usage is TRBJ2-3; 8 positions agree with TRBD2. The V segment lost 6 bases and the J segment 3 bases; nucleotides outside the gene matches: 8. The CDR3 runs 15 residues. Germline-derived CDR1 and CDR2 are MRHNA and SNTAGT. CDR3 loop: CASSLTSGSTDTQYF. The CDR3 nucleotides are TGTGCCAGCAGCCTCACTAGCGGATCTACAGATACGCAGTATTTT.

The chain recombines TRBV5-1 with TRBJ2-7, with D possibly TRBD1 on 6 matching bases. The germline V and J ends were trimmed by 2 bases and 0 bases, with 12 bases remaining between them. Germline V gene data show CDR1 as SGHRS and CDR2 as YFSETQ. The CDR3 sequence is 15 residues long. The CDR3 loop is CASSLTTGHSYEQYF. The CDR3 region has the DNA TGCGCCAGCAGCTTAACGACAGGTCACTCCTACGAGCAGTACTTC.

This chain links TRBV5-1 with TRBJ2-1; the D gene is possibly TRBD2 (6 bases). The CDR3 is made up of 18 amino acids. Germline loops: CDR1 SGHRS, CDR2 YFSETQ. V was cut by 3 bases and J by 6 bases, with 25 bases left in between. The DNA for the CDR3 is TGCGCCAGCAGCTCCCGGAGAGGTGGGGACTCGGGAAGCAATGAGCAGTTCTTC. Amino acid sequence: CASSSRRGGDSGSNEQFF.

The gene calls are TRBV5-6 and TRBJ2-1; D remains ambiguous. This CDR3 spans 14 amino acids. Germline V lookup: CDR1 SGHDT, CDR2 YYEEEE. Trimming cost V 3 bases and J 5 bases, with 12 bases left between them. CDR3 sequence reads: CASSSGDTDNEQFF. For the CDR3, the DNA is TGTGCCAGCAGCTCAGGAGACACGGACAATGAGCAGTTCTTC.

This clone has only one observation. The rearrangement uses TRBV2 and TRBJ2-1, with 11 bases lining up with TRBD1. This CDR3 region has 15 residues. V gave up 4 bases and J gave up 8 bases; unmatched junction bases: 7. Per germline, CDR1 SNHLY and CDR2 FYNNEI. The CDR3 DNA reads TGTGCCAGCAGTGTAGGACAGGGGGCTTTGGATGAGCAGTTCTTC. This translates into CASSVGQGALDEQFF.

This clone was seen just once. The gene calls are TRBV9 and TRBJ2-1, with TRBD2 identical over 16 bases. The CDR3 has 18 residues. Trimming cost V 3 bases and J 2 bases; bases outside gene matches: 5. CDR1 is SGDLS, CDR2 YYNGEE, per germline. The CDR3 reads CASSGPGLAGGAYNEQFF. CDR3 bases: TGTGCCAGCAGCGGACCGGGACTAGCGGGAGGGGCCTACAATGAGCAGTTCTTC.

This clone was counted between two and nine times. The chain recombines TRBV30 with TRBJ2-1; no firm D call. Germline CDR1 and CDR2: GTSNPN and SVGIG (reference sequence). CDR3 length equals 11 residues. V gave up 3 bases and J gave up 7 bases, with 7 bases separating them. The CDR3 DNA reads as TGTGCCTGGAGCCCGATGAATGAGCAGTTCTTC. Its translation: CAWSPMNEQFF.

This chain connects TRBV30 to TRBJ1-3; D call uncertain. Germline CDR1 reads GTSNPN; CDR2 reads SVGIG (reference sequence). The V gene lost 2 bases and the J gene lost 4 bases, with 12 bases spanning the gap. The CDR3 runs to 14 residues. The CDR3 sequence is CAWSPGRLGNTIYF. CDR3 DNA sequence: TGTGCCTGGAGTCCGGGTCGATTAGGAAACACCATATATTTT.